This entry lists 32 T cell receptor beta chains sequenced from one sample in a study of blood T cell repertoires in COVID-19. TCRdb's table, derived via immunoSEQ multiplex PCR, lists solely in-frame clones and lacks some. The table includes 140,000 to 150,000 clones, around 87% detected once. Sequenced input: peripheral blood. The receptor set was obtained from a man older than 75 with acute or convalescent COVID-19.

This rearrangement joins TRBV7-2 to TRBJ2-2; D gene uncertain. V dropped 1 base and J dropped 2 bases, with 8 bases sitting between them. The germline CDR1 and CDR2 sequences are SGHTA and FQGNSA. CDR3 length: 15 amino acids. The CDR3 sequence is CASSLGAENTGELFF. The CDR3 bases are TGTGCCAGCAGCTTAGGGGCAGAAAACACCGGGGAGCTGTTTTTT.

The chain employs TRBV19 and TRBJ2-3; D not resolved. CDR1 and CDR2 from the germline V gene are LNHDA and SQIVND (reference sequence). The V and J ends lost 2 bases and 1 base respectively, with 13 bases between them. The CDR3 sequence is 16 residues long. The CDR3 region is CASSIFAVTGTDTQYF. As DNA, the CDR3 is TGTGCCAGTAGTATATTCGCGGTAACGGGCACAGATACGCAGTATTTT.

V usage is TRBV7-3 and J usage is TRBJ1-2; 7 nucleotides line up with TRBD1. After removal of 4 bases from V and 11 bases from J, the junction contained 7 bases not matched to a gene. The germline CDR1 and CDR2 sequences are SGHTA and FQGTGA. The CDR3 runs to 12 residues. CDR3: CASSSLTGRYTF. The CDR3 nucleotides read TGTGCCAGCAGCTCCTTGACAGGGAGGTACACCTTC.

The CDR3 bases are TGTGCCAGCAGCGTAGAGTCGGCCCAAGGGGGAAGGGAGACCCAGTACTTC. Translating it yields CASSVESAQGGRETQYF. The chain links TRBV9 to TRBJ2-5; tentatively, D is TRBD1 (6 bases). V lost 0 bases, J lost 5 bases, and 20 bases lay in between. Germline CDR1 SGDLS, CDR2 YYNGEE. The CDR3 has 17 residues. Full variable domain (outside the CDR3, taken from reference TRBV9 and TRBJ2-5): DSGVTQTPKHLITATGQRVTLRCSPRSGDLSVYWYQQSLDQGLQFLIQYYNGEERAKGNILERFSAQQFPDLHSELNLSSLELGDSALYFCASSVESAQGGRETQYFGPGTRLLVL.

V usage is TRBV11-2 and J usage is TRBJ2-6; 9 bases align to TRBD1. Per the germline V gene, CDR1 is SGHAT and CDR2 is FQNNGV. V was pared by 4 bases and J by 0 bases, with 4 bases of the junction left unmatched. The CDR3 extends over 17 amino acids. Here the CDR3 DNA reads TGTGCCAGCAGCTCCGGACAGGGGTCCTCTGGGGCCAACGTCCTGACTTTC. It specifies CASSSGQGSSGANVLTF.

The table lists this clone with a count of one. This chain connects TRBV7-9 to TRBJ1-3; D unclear. The V gene's germline CDR1 is SEHNR and CDR2 FQNEAQ (reference sequence). V shed 4 bases and J shed 3 bases, with 7 bases lying between them. The CDR3 sequence is 13 residues long. In DNA form, the CDR3 reads TGTGCCAGCAGCTGGGCTGGTGGAAACACCATATATTTT. Amino acid sequence: CASSWAGGNTIYF.

This chain uses TRBV7-9 with TRBJ2-1; the match to TRBD1 covers 7 bases. The junction had 6 bases not matched to a gene; V was cut back by 4 bases and J by 6 bases. This CDR3 spans 14 amino acids. Germline assignment: CDR1 SEHNR and CDR2 FQNEAQ (reference sequence). The CDR3 nucleotides read TGTGCCAGCAGCTACATCCAGGGGGTCAATGAGCAGTTCTTC. As protein: CASSYIQGVNEQFF.

The chain joins TRBV5-8 to TRBJ1-4; 8 bases are shared with TRBD1. The CDR3 runs to 17 residues. V shed 4 bases and J 1 base; nucleotides not matched to a gene: 9. The V gene's germline CDR1 is SGHTS and CDR2 YDEGEE. This CDR3 is CASSKTSGGGTNEKLFF. In nucleotides, the CDR3 is TGTGCCAGCAGCAAAACGTCAGGGGGCGGAACTAATGAAAAACTGTTTTTT.

The chain is built from TRBV18 and TRBJ2-5; TRBD1 aligns across 7 bases. CDR1 is KGHSH, CDR2 LQKENI, per germline. The length of the CDR3 is 16 residues. V shed 2 bases and J 4 bases; nucleotides not matched to a gene: 10. The CDR3 loop reads CASSPAITGVRETQYF. CDR3 coding DNA: TGTGCCAGCTCACCAGCAATCACAGGGGTCCGAGAGACCCAGTACTTC.

This clone was recorded once. V usage is TRBV6-6 and J usage is TRBJ2-7; 8 bases align to TRBD1. This CDR3 is 15 amino acids long. CDR1 and CDR2 from the germline V gene are MNHNY and SVGAGI (reference sequence). Trimming cost V 7 bases and J 2 bases; bases outside gene matches: 10. CDR3 protein: CASTPDGQGAYEQYF. The CDR3 bases are TGTGCCAGCACACCCGATGGACAGGGCGCCTACGAGCAGTACTTC.

This sequence joins TRBV19 and TRBJ2-1; 7 positions match TRBD2. The CDR3 covers 15 residues. Germline V CDR1 and CDR2: LNHDA, SQIVND (reference sequence). The ends lost 4 bases at V and 9 bases at J; junction bases unmatched: 12. The CDR3 region has the DNA TGTGCCAGTAGTAGGGCGGGAGTCGATGGGGGTGAGCAGTTCTTC. Translation gives CASSRAGVDGGEQFF.

This clone was found a few times. The genes are TRBV19 and TRBJ2-4; 7 nucleotides line up with TRBD2. The ends lost 4 bases at V and 0 bases at J; junction bases unmatched: 12. The CDR3 extends over 18 amino acids. Per germline, CDR1 LNHDA and CDR2 SQIVND (reference sequence). The CDR3 DNA sequence: TGTGCCAGTAGTAACCCAGCGGGACTTTTTCTAGCCAAAAACATTCAGTACTTC. Amino acids: CASSNPAGLFLAKNIQYF. Full variable domain (rest looked up from reference TRBV19 and TRBJ2-4): DGGITQSPKYLFRKEGQNVTLSCEQNLNHDAMYWYRQDPGQGLRLIYYSQIVNDFQKGDIAEGYSVSREKKESFPLTVTSAQKNPTAFYLCASSNPAGLFLAKNIQYFGAGTRLSVL.

This clone has only one observation. V gene TRBV9 combines with J gene TRBJ2-1; 7 nucleotides align to TRBD2. The trim removed 3 bases at V and 3 bases at J, leaving 6 bases unmatched. CDR3 length: 15 residues. Germline CDR1 and CDR2: SGDLS and YYNGEE. CDR3 DNA: TGTGCCAGCAGCGAAGCGGGATCTGACTACAATGAGCAGTTCTTC. Residues: CASSEAGSDYNEQFF.

This chain joins TRBV6-6 and TRBJ2-1, with D possibly matching TRBD2 (5 bases). V was cut by 3 bases and J by 7 bases, with 13 bases left in between. CDR1 and CDR2 from the germline V gene are MNHNY and SVGAGI (reference sequence). The CDR3 contains 14 residues. DNA of the CDR3: TGTGCCAGCAGTTATGAGGGAGTATGGAATGAGCAGTTCTTC. Its protein product is CASSYEGVWNEQFF.

This clone was detected once. The V gene is TRBV6-5, the J gene TRBJ1-1; the D gene is possibly TRBD1 (6 bases). Germline V CDR1 and CDR2: MNHEY, SVGAGI. This CDR3 is 12 amino acids long. Trimming removed 8 bases at V and 10 bases at J, with 17 bases between. CDR3 coding DNA: TGTGCCAGCTTACAGGGCCGGGAGGGAGCTTTCTTT. This gives the protein CASLQGREGAFF.

The V and J genes are TRBV5-8 and TRBJ2-1; 8 bases map to TRBD1. This CDR3 has 15 residues. Germline V lookup: CDR1 SGHTS, CDR2 YDEGEE. V gave up 7 bases and J gave up 3 bases; unmatched junction bases: 9. In DNA form, the CDR3 reads TGTGCCAGCGCGTCGGGGGACAGGAACTACAATGAGCAGTTCTTC. Residues: CASASGDRNYNEQFF.

The J gene is TRBJ1-2, the V gene TRBV3-1 (or the pseudogene TRBV3-2), with 11 bases lining up with TRBD1. Unmatched junction bases numbered 10, after V lost 5 bases and J lost 8 bases. Germline lookup yields CDR1 LGHDT and CDR2 YNNKEL (reference sequence). The CDR3 extends over 15 amino acids. The CDR3 bases are TGTGCCAGCAGCTTCCGGGACAGGGGGGAGAGAGGCTACACCTTC. Protein: CASSFRDRGERGYTF.

The chain links TRBV5-1 to TRBJ1-2; TRBD1 matches 10 bases. Germline CDR1 and CDR2: SGHRS and YFSETQ. The CDR3 covers 17 residues. Germline trimming cut 0 bases from V and 4 bases from J; bases unmatched to any gene: 9. For the CDR3, the DNA is TGCGCCAGCAGCTTGGGGACAGGGGGATTTTCGTCCTATGGCTACACCTTC. Translated, it gives CASSLGTGGFSSYGYTF. The variable domain in full, completed from reference TRBV5-1 and TRBJ1-2, reads KAGVTQTPRYLIKTRGQQVTLSCSPISGHRSVSWYQQTPGQGLQFLFEYFSETQRNKGNFPGRFSGRQFSNSRSEMNVSTLELGDSALYLCASSLGTGGFSSYGYTFGSGTRLTVV.

The CDR3 bases are TGTGCCAGCAGTTACGGGACTAGCGGGGTAGTGCGTGAGCAGTACTTC. It is translated as CASSYGTSGVVREQYF. The rearrangement joins TRBV6-6 to TRBJ2-7; 13 nucleotides match TRBD2. CDR3 length: 16 residues. Germline V gene data show CDR1 as MNHNY and CDR2 as SVGAGI (reference sequence). J lost 7 bases, V lost 2 bases, and 8 bases had no gene match.

This chain connects TRBV18 to TRBJ2-1; 9 bases are shared with TRBD1. The germline gives CDR1 KGHSH, CDR2 LQKENI. J gave up 4 bases and V 5 bases, and 6 bases lay outside the gene matches. This CDR3 spans 15 amino acids. The CDR3 loop is CASSSGQGPYNEQFF. CDR3 DNA: TGTGCCAGCTCATCGGGACAGGGCCCTTACAATGAGCAGTTCTTC.

The V call is TRBV7-2, the J call TRBJ1-2; D call uncertain. The V gene lost 5 bases and the J gene lost 4 bases, with 11 bases spanning the gap. The CDR3 sequence is 13 residues long. Germline CDR1 and CDR2: SGHTA and FQGNSA. DNA of the CDR3: TGTGCCAGCAGCCGGGGAGCCGTCTATGGCTACACCTTC. It codes for CASSRGAVYGYTF.

The rearrangement joins TRBV28 to TRBJ1-1, with 9 positions matching TRBD1. The junction had 8 bases not matched to a gene; V was cut back by 3 bases and J by 3 bases. The CDR3 runs to 16 residues. Germline V CDR1 and CDR2: MDHEN, SYDVKM. In DNA form, the CDR3 reads TGTGCCAGCAGTTTGGGGACAGGGTTGGTACACACTGAAGCTTTCTTT. Protein sequence: CASSLGTGLVHTEAFF.

V usage is TRBV3-1 (or the pseudogene TRBV3-2) and J usage is TRBJ2-5; tentative D call: TRBD2 (6 bases). Germline V CDR1 and CDR2: LGHDT, YNNKEL (reference sequence). The CDR3 contains 15 residues. V was clipped by 10 bases and J by 7 bases, with 25 bases between them. The CDR3 sequence is CATRRSGGRLGTQYF. CDR3 sequence (DNA): TGTGCCACCAGAAGGTCCGGGGGACGATTGGGGACCCAGTACTTC.

The J gene is TRBJ1-2, the V gene TRBV5-6; 7 bases are shared with TRBD1. Germline V gene sequence: CDR1 SGHDT, CDR2 YYEEEE. J gave up 8 bases and V 4 bases, and 2 bases lay outside the gene matches. The CDR3 covers 11 residues. The DNA for the CDR3 is TGTGCCAGCAGCGCCAGGGGGGGCTACACCTTC. This translates into CASSARGGYTF.

This clone was recorded only once. V gene TRBV19 combines with J gene TRBJ2-4; weak D call: TRBD1 (5 bases). The V end lost 7 bases, the J end lost 4 bases, and 11 bases lay between the germline ends. The CDR3 spans 13 residues. Germline loops: CDR1 LNHDA, CDR2 SQIVND (reference sequence). CDR3 in amino acids: CASILGRKNIQYF. The DNA for the CDR3 is TGTGCCAGTATCTTGGGGCGGAAAAACATTCAGTACTTC. The entire variable domain, with the rest obtained from reference TRBV19 and TRBJ2-4, is as follows: DGGITQSPKYLFRKEGQNVTLSCEQNLNHDAMYWYRQDPGQGLRLIYYSQIVNDFQKGDIAEGYSVSREKKESFPLTVTSAQKNPTAFYLCASILGRKNIQYFGAGTRLSVL.

This chain joins TRBV5-1 and TRBJ2-3, with 13 bases lining up with TRBD2. The trim removed 2 bases at V and 1 base at J, leaving 4 bases unmatched. The CDR3 totals 17 residues. CDR1 and CDR2 from the germline V gene are SGHRS and YFSETQ. The CDR3 is CASSFTSGGAGTDTQYF. Here the CDR3 DNA reads TGCGCCAGCAGCTTCACTAGCGGGGGGGCTGGCACAGATACGCAGTATTTT.

The DNA for the CDR3 is TGTGCGACGGGGGACTATGGCTACACCTTC. Its protein is CATGDYGYTF. The rearrangement joins TRBV28 to TRBJ1-2; D possibly corresponds to TRBD1 (5 bases). The CDR3 has 10 amino acids. From germline, CDR1 is MDHEN and CDR2 SYDVKM.

The chain combines TRBV28 with TRBJ2-7; 9 positions agree with TRBD1. The V gene end was trimmed by 6 bases and the J gene end by 1 base; junction bases not matched to a gene: 7. Germline CDR1 MDHEN, CDR2 SYDVKM. This CDR3 has 15 amino acids. CDR3 nucleotides: TGTGCCAGCAGACCCCCGGGACAGGGATCCTACGAGCAGTACTTC. It is translated as CASRPPGQGSYEQYF.

The J gene is TRBJ1-5, the V gene TRBV7-2; 7 nucleotides align to TRBD1. Losses at the gene ends were 5 bases for V and 4 bases for J; bases not matched to a gene: 8. The germline V gene encodes CDR1 SGHTA and CDR2 FQGNSA. This CDR3 comprises 15 residues. The CDR3 sequence is CASSQDRAVNQPQHF. The CDR3 DNA follows: TGTGCCAGCAGCCAAGACAGGGCCGTGAATCAGCCCCAGCATTTT.

This clone was seen a single time. The J gene is TRBJ2-1, the V gene TRBV4-2, with a weak D call TRBD2 (5 bases). This CDR3 is built from 15 residues. V lost 2 bases and J lost 1, with 9 bases in between. CDR1 is LGHNA, CDR2 YNFKEQ, per germline. The CDR3 nucleotides read TGTGCCAGCAGCCAACTGGGCGGGTCCTACAATGAGCAGTTCTTC. Translating gives CASSQLGGSYNEQFF.

The V gene is TRBV28, the J gene TRBJ1-1; unclear D gene. From germline, CDR1 is MDHEN and CDR2 SYDVKM. Trimming pared 4 bases from V and 1 base from J, leaving 13 bases between. The CDR3 contains 15 residues. CDR3 in DNA: TGTGCCAGCAGTTATCCAAGAGGAGCGAACACTGAAGCTTTCTTT. It encodes CASSYPRGANTEAFF.

This clone was observed a single time. The chain recombines TRBV30 with TRBJ1-2; no clear D. This CDR3 comprises 15 residues. CDR1 and CDR2 (germline): GTSNPN, SVGIG (reference sequence). Trimming took 0 bases from V and 1 from J, leaving 12 bases between them. CDR3 residues: CAWSVGPGINYGYTF. The CDR3, as DNA: TGTGCCTGGAGTGTAGGCCCGGGTATTAACTATGGCTACACCTTC.